Below, 8 T cell receptor beta chains from the same sample are listed, as sequenced in a study of control samples from healthy donors and cancer patients. Data came from immunoSEQ multiplex PCR; TCRdb stores just in-frame clones and leaves some out. The sample records about 160,000 clones, 93% being singletons. Sample: blood. Receptor source: a man in his late teens or twenties in good health.

This chain connects TRBV7-2 to TRBJ2-3; 7 bases are shared with TRBD2. This CDR3 region has 16 residues. V shed 1 base and J 0 bases; nucleotides not matched to a gene: 4. CDR1 SGHTA and CDR2 FQGNSA come from the germline V gene. The CDR3 DNA reads as TGTGCCAGCAGCTTAGAAGGGCGGGAGAGCACAGATACGCAGTATTTT. Translation gives CASSLEGRESTDTQYF.

This clone was detected only once. V usage is TRBV21-1 and J usage is TRBJ2-7. TRBV21-1 is given as a pseudogene. CDR3 length equals 12 residues. The CDR3 loop reads CASSSGGGEQYF. In DNA, the CDR3 is TGTGCCAGCAGCTCAGGAGGGGGAGAGCAGTACTTC.

This sequence joins TRBV7-9 and TRBJ1-5; possible D gene TRBD1, 5 bases. CDR3 length equals 15 residues. Trimming cost V 3 bases and J 5 bases, with 14 bases left between them. Germline CDR1 is SEHNR and CDR2 is FQNEAQ (reference sequence). CDR3 nucleotide sequence: TGTGCCAGCAGCTTTCCGGGGGAAGGGGATCAGCCCCAGCATTTT. It is translated as CASSFPGEGDQPQHF.

As to this clone: An end of the junction does not agree with germline; a read error may underlie this. The V gene is TRBV3-1 (or the pseudogene TRBV3-2), the J gene TRBJ2-3; D possibly corresponds to TRBD1 (7 bases). CDR3 length equals 16 residues. Germline V gene data show CDR1 as LGHDT and CDR2 as YNNKEL (reference sequence). This CDR3 reads CASSQVSGGGTETQYF. The CDR3 region has the DNA TGTGCCAGCAGCCAGGTTAGCGGAGGGGGGACAGAGACGCAGTATTTT.

The J gene is TRBJ1-6, the V gene TRBV5-4; D might be TRBD1 (5 bases). The germline gives CDR1 SGHNT, CDR2 YYREEE (reference sequence). The CDR3 is made up of 13 amino acids. V gave up 4 bases and J gave up 7 bases, with 9 bases separating them. The CDR3 DNA reads as TGTGCCAGCAGCCCTGACAGAAATTCACCCCTCCACTTT. Translating gives CASSPDRNSPLHF.

The V and J genes are TRBV11-2 and TRBJ2-7; D may be TRBD2 (6 bases). The CDR3 contains 17 residues. V shed 1 base and J shed 1 base, with 17 bases lying between them. Germline V gives CDR1 SGHAT, CDR2 FQNNGV. CDR3 nucleotides: TGTGCCAGCAGCTTAGGTGGGGTAGCGGTGCGGTCCTACGAGCAGTACTTC. Translation gives CASSLGGVAVRSYEQYF.

The genes are TRBV4-3 and TRBJ2-3; no reliable D call. CDR3 length equals 13 residues. V was pared by 1 base and J by 9 bases, with 11 bases between. The germline V gene encodes CDR1 LGHNA and CDR2 YSLEER. The CDR3 here is CASSQGSFETQYF. The CDR3 region has the DNA TGCGCCAGCAGCCAAGGTTCTTTCGAGACGCAGTATTTT.

This rearrangement joins TRBV9 to TRBJ2-5; TRBD1 matches 9 bases. CDR1 and CDR2 from the germline V gene are SGDLS and YYNGEE. V lost 3 bases and J lost 5; bases outside the gene matches: 5. The CDR3 totals 14 residues. CDR3 residues: CASSAGQGLETQYF. CDR3 nucleotides: TGTGCCAGCAGCGCTGGACAGGGGTTGGAGACCCAGTACTTC.